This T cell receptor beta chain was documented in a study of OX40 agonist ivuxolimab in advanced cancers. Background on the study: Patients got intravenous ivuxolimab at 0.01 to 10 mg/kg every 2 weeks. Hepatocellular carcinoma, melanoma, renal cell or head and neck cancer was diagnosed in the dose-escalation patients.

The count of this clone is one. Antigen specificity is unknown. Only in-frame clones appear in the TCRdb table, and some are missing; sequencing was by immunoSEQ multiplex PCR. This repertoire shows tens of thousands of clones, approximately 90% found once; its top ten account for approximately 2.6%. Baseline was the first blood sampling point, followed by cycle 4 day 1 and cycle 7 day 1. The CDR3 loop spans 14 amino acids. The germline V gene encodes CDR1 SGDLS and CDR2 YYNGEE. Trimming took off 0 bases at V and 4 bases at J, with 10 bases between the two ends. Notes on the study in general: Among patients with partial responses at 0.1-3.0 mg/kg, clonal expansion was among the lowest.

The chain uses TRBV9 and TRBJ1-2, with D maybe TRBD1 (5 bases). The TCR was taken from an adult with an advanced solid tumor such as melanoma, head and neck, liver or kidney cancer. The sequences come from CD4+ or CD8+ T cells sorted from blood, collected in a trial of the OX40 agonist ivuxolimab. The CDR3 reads CASSVAGISYGYTF. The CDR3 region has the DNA TGTGCCAGCAGCGTAGCAGGGATCAGCTATGGCTACACCTTC.